This T cell receptor beta chain was recorded in a study of T cells in Graves' hyperthyroidism and ophthalmopathy. The study defined stable Graves' hyperthyroidism as no ophthalmopathy progression within 18 months. Patients showing uncontrolled infection, other autoimmune disease, pregnancy or lactation were ineligible. Germline CDR1 SNHLY, CDR2 FYNNEI. CDR3 size: 13 residues. V lost 3 bases to trimming and J lost 3 bases, with 8 bases between them. This clonotype came up many times. Its antigen is unknown. Study-level results: Blood also held most thyroid clonotypes expanded beyond 0.001.

RNA transcripts provided the source from which TCR beta CDR3 regions were amplified. TCR CDR3 underwent first-round RT-PCR with the HTBI primer set. MiXCR was run by TCRdb on the multiplex PCR reads, yielding one entry per CDR3 protein. Of hundreds of thousands of distinct CDR3 sequences in the sample, approximately 14% were seen once. The sample consisted of blood. This rearrangement joins TRBV2 to TRBJ2-5; D not certain. This clonotype was obtained from a woman between 18 and 30 years old with Graves' hyperthyroidism. Here the CDR3 reads CASSDEREETQYF. In nucleotides, the CDR3 is TGTGCCAGCAGTGATGAACGAGAAGAGACCCAGTACTTC. The full variable domain, completed using reference TRBV2 and TRBJ2-5, is EPEVTQTPSHQVTQMGQEVILRCVPISNHLYFYWYRQILGQKVEFLVSFYNNEISEKSEIFDDQFSVERPDGSNFTLKIRSTKLEDSAMYFCASSDEREETQYFGPGTRLLVL.